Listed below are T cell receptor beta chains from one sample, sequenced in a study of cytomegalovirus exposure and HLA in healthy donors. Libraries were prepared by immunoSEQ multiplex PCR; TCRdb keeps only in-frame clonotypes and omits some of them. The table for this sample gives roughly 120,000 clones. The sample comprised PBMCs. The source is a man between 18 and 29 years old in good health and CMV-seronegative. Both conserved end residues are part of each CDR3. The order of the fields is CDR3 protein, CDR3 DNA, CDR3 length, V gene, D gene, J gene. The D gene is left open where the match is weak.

CDR3aa: CASSSGTQRSYEQYF
CDR3nt: TGCGCCAGCAGCAGCGGGACCCAACGTTCCTACGAGCAGTACTTC
len: 15
v_gene: TRBV5-1
d_gene: TRBD2
j_gene: TRBJ2-7

CDR3aa: CASSLGERRDGYTF
CDR3nt: TGTGCCAGCAGCTTGGGGGAAAGGAGGGATGGCTACACCTTC
len: 14
v_gene: TRBV5-4
d_gene: NA
j_gene: TRBJ1-2

CDR3aa: CASRSQGIGEKLFF
CDR3nt: TGTGCCAGCAGATCTCAGGGGATCGGTGAAAAACTGTTTTTT
len: 14
v_gene: TRBV6-6
d_gene: NA
j_gene: TRBJ1-4

CDR3aa: CAWSALRASNYGYTF
CDR3nt: TGTGCCTGGAGTGCGTTGAGGGCCTCTAACTATGGCTACACCTTC
len: 15
v_gene: TRBV30
d_gene: NA
j_gene: TRBJ1-2

CDR3aa: CAWSWTGADTQYF
CDR3nt: TGTGCCTGGAGTTGGACAGGGGCAGATACGCAGTATTTT
len: 13
v_gene: TRBV30
d_gene: TRBD1
j_gene: TRBJ2-3

CDR3aa: CASSANRDRDSYEQYF
CDR3nt: TGTGCCAGCAGCGCCAACCGGGACAGGGACTCCTACGAGCAGTACTTC
len: 16
v_gene: TRBV9
d_gene: TRBD1
j_gene: TRBJ2-7

CDR3aa: CASSLRTGRTEAFF
CDR3nt: TGCGCCAGCAGCTTAAGGACAGGGCGAACTGAAGCTTTCTTT
len: 14
v_gene: TRBV5-1
d_gene: TRBD1
j_gene: TRBJ1-1

CDR3aa: CASSQSSCEQFF
CDR3nt: TGCGCCAGCAGTCAATCTAGCTGTGAGCAGTTCTTC
len: 12
v_gene: TRBV23-1
d_gene: NA
j_gene: TRBJ2-1

CDR3aa: CASSPSGEGYEQYF
CDR3nt: TGTGCCAGCAGCCCCTCGGGGGAGGGCTACGAGCAGTACTTC
len: 14
v_gene: TRBV7-6
d_gene: TRBD2
j_gene: TRBJ2-7

CDR3aa: CASSEVSGGPSEQFF
CDR3nt: TGTGCCAGCAGTGAAGTCAGCGGGGGGCCCTCGGAGCAGTTCTTC
len: 15
v_gene: TRBV6-1
d_gene: TRBD2
j_gene: TRBJ2-1

CDR3aa: CASSPRDYSYEQYF
CDR3nt: TGTGCCAGCTCACCACGGGACTACTCCTACGAGCAGTACTTC
len: 14
v_gene: TRBV18
d_gene: TRBD2
j_gene: TRBJ2-7

CDR3aa: CASSLGQIAGGLQGNEQFF
CDR3nt: TGCGCCAGCAGCCTGGGCCAAATAGCGGGGGGACTTCAGGGCAATGAGCAGTTCTTC
len: 19
v_gene: TRBV4-1
d_gene: TRBD2
j_gene: TRBJ2-1

CDR3aa: CASSTRAFDYGYTF
CDR3nt: TGTGCCAGCAGCACCAGGGCGTTTGACTATGGCTACACCTTC
len: 14
v_gene: TRBV9
d_gene: NA
j_gene: TRBJ1-2

CDR3aa: CATSPRAVVGTGELFF
CDR3nt: TGTGCCACCAGTCCGAGGGCGGTCGTGGGCACCGGGGAGCTGTTTTTT
len: 16
v_gene: TRBV15
d_gene: NA
j_gene: TRBJ2-2

CDR3aa: CAWSLGGGGLYGYTF
CDR3nt: TGTGCCTGGAGTTTAGGTGGGGGAGGACTTTATGGCTACACCTTC
len: 15
v_gene: TRBV30
d_gene: NA
j_gene: TRBJ1-2

CDR3aa: CSVRASGRGEKQYF
CDR3nt: TGCAGCGTCCGCGCTAGCGGGAGAGGTGAGAAGCAGTACTTC
len: 14
v_gene: TRBV29-1
d_gene: TRBD2
j_gene: TRBJ2-7

CDR3aa: CASSIDRGLGEAFF
CDR3nt: TGTGCCAGTAGTATAGACAGGGGGCTTGGTGAAGCTTTCTTT
len: 14
v_gene: TRBV19
d_gene: TRBD1
j_gene: TRBJ1-1

CDR3aa: CASSSTGQASTEAFF
CDR3nt: TGTGCCAGCAGCTCCACTGGACAGGCAAGCACTGAAGCTTTCTTT
len: 15
v_gene: TRBV7-9
d_gene: TRBD1
j_gene: TRBJ1-1

CDR3aa: CAWSPGGDYGNTEAFF
CDR3nt: TGTGCCTGGAGTCCCGGAGGGGATTATGGGAACACTGAAGCTTTCTTT
len: 16
v_gene: TRBV30
d_gene: NA
j_gene: TRBJ1-1

CDR3aa: CASSPRQGIDNYGYTF
CDR3nt: TGTGCCAGCTCACCAAGACAGGGGATTGATAACTATGGCTACACCTTC
len: 16
v_gene: TRBV18
d_gene: TRBD1
j_gene: TRBJ1-2

CDR3aa: CAWSHDPGGYEQYF
CDR3nt: TGTGCCTGGAGTCACGACCCAGGGGGTTACGAGCAGTACTTC
len: 14
v_gene: TRBV30
d_gene: TRBD1
j_gene: TRBJ2-7

CDR3aa: CASSDRADTQYF
CDR3nt: TGTGCCAGTAGCGATCGGGCAGATACGCAGTATTTT
len: 12
v_gene: TRBV19
d_gene: NA
j_gene: TRBJ2-3

CDR3aa: CASSLGPNTEAFF
CDR3nt: TGCGCCAGCAGCTTGGGGCCGAACACTGAAGCTTTCTTT
len: 13
v_gene: TRBV5-1
d_gene: NA
j_gene: TRBJ1-1

CDR3aa: CASSDWTGTDTQYF
CDR3nt: TGTGCCAGCAGTGACTGGACAGGCACAGATACGCAGTATTTT
len: 14
v_gene: TRBV6-1
d_gene: NA
j_gene: TRBJ2-3